The 25 T cell receptor beta chains in this list originate from one sample, sequenced in a study of T-cell memory formation after mild COVID-19. MiXCR, run by TCRdb on the 5' RACE reads, gives a single entry per CDR3 protein. The table shows fewer than 250,000 distinct CDR3 sequences, with roughly a tenth occurring only once. Input material: PBMCs or a T cell subset sorted from them (not recorded which). These receptors all come from a man aged 18-30 years who had mild COVID-19 (a few samples of this study predate the infection). Cell type and time point are not known.

This clonotype was counted only a few times. The rearrangement uses TRBV24-1 and TRBJ1-5, with 8 bases identical to TRBD1. The germline V gene has CDR1 KGHDR and CDR2 SFDVKD. V lost 4 bases, J lost 9 bases, and 7 bases stayed unmatched. The CDR3 covers 14 residues. The CDR3, as DNA: TGTGCCACCAGTGACGGGGACAGGACTTGGCCCCAGCATTTT. Its translation: CATSDGDRTWPQHF.

J is TRBJ2-7 and V is TRBV20-1, with 12 bases fitting TRBD2. From germline, CDR1 is DFQATT and CDR2 SNEGSKA (reference sequence). The CDR3 loop spans 16 amino acids. J was trimmed by 0 bases and V by 6 bases; bases with no gene match: 9. The chain's CDR3 is CSARTSGAYSSYEQYF. CDR3 DNA sequence: TGCAGTGCAAGGACTAGCGGGGCTTACAGCTCCTACGAGCAGTACTTC.

The gene calls are TRBV20-1 and TRBJ1-6, with 11 positions matching TRBD1. V lost 6 bases, J lost 3 bases, and 1 base stayed unmatched. CDR1 is DFQATT, CDR2 SNEGSKA, per germline (reference sequence). This CDR3 has 14 residues. The chain's CDR3 is CSAGTGGYNSPLHF. The CDR3 bases are TGCAGTGCAGGGACAGGGGGCTATAATTCACCCCTCCACTTT.

V usage is TRBV27 and J usage is TRBJ2-1, with 10 bases that match TRBD2. Looked up from germline, CDR1 is MNHEY and CDR2 is SMNVEV (reference sequence). The trim removed 8 bases at V and 8 bases at J, leaving 9 bases unmatched. This CDR3 contains 14 residues. In DNA form, the CDR3 reads TGTGCCAGCGGTCCAGCGGGGGGGCTATATGAGCAGTTCTTC. It specifies CASGPAGGLYEQFF.

This chain connects TRBV7-2 to TRBJ1-5; no reliable D call. The germline V gene has CDR1 SGHTA and CDR2 FQGNSA. V dropped 1 base and J dropped 2 bases, with 9 bases sitting between them. The CDR3 runs to 15 residues. This CDR3 reads CASSLGRSGNQPQHF. In nucleotides, the CDR3 is TGTGCCAGCAGCTTAGGCCGCTCGGGCAATCAGCCCCAGCATTTT.

V and J are TRBV6-6 and TRBJ1-3; 8 nucleotides match TRBD1. CDR1 is MNHNY, CDR2 SVGAGI, per germline (reference sequence). The CDR3 covers 15 residues. V lost 2 bases to trimming and J lost 4 bases; unmatched junction nucleotides: 4. The CDR3 here is CASSYARTGGNTIYF. The CDR3 region has the DNA TGTGCCAGCAGTTACGCCAGGACAGGGGGAAACACCATATATTTT.

The chain carries TRBV28 and TRBJ1-1; D unclear. The V and J ends lost 5 bases and 2 bases respectively, with 12 bases between them. CDR1 is MDHEN and CDR2 is SYDVKM in the germline V gene. The CDR3 covers 14 residues. The chain's CDR3 is CASSLPRSNTEAFF. The CDR3 coding sequence is TGTGCCAGCAGTCTTCCACGAAGTAACACTGAAGCTTTCTTT.

The gene calls are TRBV7-2 and TRBJ2-7; the match to TRBD1 covers 7 bases. The V gene's germline CDR1 is SGHTA and CDR2 FQGNSA. V lost 5 bases and J lost 3; bases outside the gene matches: 4. The CDR3 consists of 13 residues. CDR3 protein: CASSRNRGYEQYV. In DNA, the CDR3 is TGTGCCAGCAGCCGGAACAGGGGCTACGAGCAGTACGTC.

This clonotype has just a few counts. The chain carries TRBV20-1 and TRBJ1-5; the match to TRBD1 covers 12 bases. CDR1 DFQATT and CDR2 SNEGSKA come from the germline V gene (reference sequence). The J segment lost 10 bases and the V segment lost 2 bases, leaving 6 bases of the junction unmatched. The CDR3 is made up of 14 amino acids. CDR3 region: CSARSGQGAGPQHF. In nucleotides, the CDR3 is TGCAGTGCTAGATCGGGACAGGGGGCTGGCCCCCAGCATTTT.

This clonotype was seen more than once but under ten times. The rearrangement links TRBV6-5 to TRBJ1-4; tentatively, D is TRBD1 (5 bases). Germline CDR1 is MNHEY and CDR2 is SVGAGI. This CDR3 region has 14 residues. V lost 6 bases and J 3 bases, leaving 11 bases between the germline ends. The chain's CDR3 is CASSLMGANEKLFF. The DNA for the CDR3 is TGTGCCAGCAGCTTAATGGGGGCTAATGAAAAACTGTTTTTT.

The sample holds a few counts of this clonotype. The rearrangement uses TRBV5-1 and TRBJ2-2; 8 nucleotides match TRBD1. Germline-derived CDR1 and CDR2 are SGHRS and YFSETQ. This CDR3 spans 14 amino acids. CDR3 sequence reads: CATKTGVNTGELFF. In DNA, the CDR3 is TGCGCGACCAAGACAGGGGTTAACACCGGGGAGCTGTTTTTT.

This clonotype was seen at least ten times. The chain carries TRBV12-3 or TRBV12-4 and TRBJ2-3; 14 nucleotides match TRBD2. This CDR3 spans 19 amino acids. V lost 6 bases to trimming and J lost 6 bases; unmatched junction nucleotides: 17. The CDR3 reads CASRTDYVGLAGASDTQYF. The CDR3 DNA reads TGTGCCAGCAGGACCGATTACGTGGGACTAGCGGGGGCTTCGGATACGCAGTATTTT.

The chain links TRBV18 to TRBJ2-4, with 7 nucleotides matching TRBD1. V shed 5 bases and J 5 bases; nucleotides not matched to a gene: 6. The CDR3 spans 14 residues. CDR1 KGHSH and CDR2 LQKENI come from the germline V gene. CDR3 in DNA: TGTGCCAGCTCAACAACCGGGACAGAAAACATTCAGTACTTC. Its protein product is CASSTTGTENIQYF.

This chain uses TRBV20-1 with TRBJ1-4, with D maybe TRBD1 (5 bases). V dropped 3 bases and J dropped 8 bases, with 13 bases sitting between them. The CDR3 runs to 13 residues. CDR1 is DFQATT and CDR2 is SNEGSKA in the germline V gene (reference sequence). The CDR3 sequence is CSASVPGGEKLFF. CDR3 nucleotides: TGCAGTGCTAGTGTCCCCGGGGGGGAAAAACTGTTTTTT.

V and J are TRBV7-3 and TRBJ1-1; D gene uncertain. Germline-derived CDR1 and CDR2 are SGHTA and FQGTGA. The CDR3 is made up of 14 amino acids. Between the trimmed V and J ends, which lost 2 bases and 1 base, there was a span of 8 bases. The CDR3 reads CASSLSSRNTEAFF. CDR3 DNA sequence: TGTGCCAGCAGCTTATCGTCCAGGAACACTGAAGCTTTCTTT.

The V and J genes are TRBV5-1 and TRBJ1-6, with D maybe TRBD1 (5 bases). The CDR3 has 15 amino acids. Trimming took off 2 bases at V and 8 bases at J, with 14 bases between the two ends. Per germline, CDR1 SGHRS and CDR2 YFSETQ. The CDR3: CASSLTGTVDSPLHF. CDR3 nucleotides: TGCGCCAGCAGCTTAACCGGGACGGTGGATTCACCCCTCCACTTT.

This clonotype was recorded at least ten times. The chain's CDR3 is CASSLTDTQYF. In DNA form, the CDR3 reads TGTGCCAGCAGCCTCACAGATACGCAGTATTTT. V and J are TRBV7-2 and TRBJ2-3; D gene unclear. Per the germline V gene, CDR1 is SGHTA and CDR2 is FQGNSA. The germline V and J ends were trimmed by 5 bases and 2 bases, with 2 bases remaining between them. The CDR3 extends over 11 amino acids.

This chain links TRBV5-1 with TRBJ2-3; 7 bases line up with TRBD1. Germline CDR1 is SGHRS and CDR2 is YFSETQ. This CDR3 comprises 15 residues. The junction had 11 bases not matched to a gene; V was cut back by 7 bases and J by 3 bases. The CDR3 region has the DNA TGCGCCAGCGGTCGAACAGGGGATAGAACAGATACGCAGTATTTT. This codes for CASGRTGDRTDTQYF.

This rearrangement joins TRBV19 to TRBJ1-1; unclear D gene. Trimming shortened V by 7 bases and J by 1 base, and 10 bases separated the two germline ends. The CDR3 spans 13 residues. From germline, CDR1 is LNHDA and CDR2 SQIVND (reference sequence). CDR3 region: CASTGTGNTEAFF. CDR3 in DNA: TGTGCCAGTACGGGTACGGGGAACACTGAAGCTTTCTTT.

This clonotype was counted only a few times. This chain uses TRBV5-1 with TRBJ2-5; D may correspond to TRBD1 or TRBD2 (5 bases each). The CDR3 runs to 15 residues. The germline V and J ends were trimmed by 2 bases and 4 bases, with 15 bases remaining between them. Germline assignment: CDR1 SGHRS and CDR2 YFSETQ. The CDR3 DNA reads TGCGCCAGCAGCTTTCGGCCTGGGGACCGAGAGACCCAGTACTTC. Its protein product is CASSFRPGDRETQYF.

The DNA for the CDR3 is TGCGCCAGCAGCCAAGAGCCCCCCGGGACAGGGGGCAATGAGCAGTTCTTC. This codes for CASSQEPPGTGGNEQFF. The J gene is TRBJ2-1, the V gene TRBV4-3; 11 bases fit TRBD1. Germline values: CDR1 LGHNA, CDR2 YSLEER. The V and J ends lost 0 bases and 6 bases, in that order; junction bases with no gene match: 7. CDR3 length: 17 amino acids.

This clonotype showed up just a few times. This rearrangement joins TRBV20-1 to TRBJ2-7, with 10 bases lining up with TRBD2. The CDR3 runs 14 residues. The V gene's germline CDR1 is DFQATT and CDR2 SNEGSKA (reference sequence). V was clipped by 2 bases and J by 7 bases; unmatched bases: 8. The CDR3 is CSARIPAGGLEQYV. The CDR3 DNA sequence: TGCAGTGCTAGAATACCAGCGGGGGGGCTTGAGCAGTACGTC.

This clonotype has more than one count but fewer than ten. The rearrangement joins TRBV6-4 to TRBJ1-4; D unresolved. The germline CDR1 and CDR2 sequences are MRHNA and SNTAGT. This CDR3 comprises 15 residues. V was shortened by 0 bases and J by 5 bases, with 10 bases between the two germline ends. This chain's CDR3 is CASSDSGRTNEKLFF. The CDR3 coding sequence is TGTGCCAGCAGTGACTCGGGCCGCACGAATGAAAAACTGTTTTTT.

This clonotype was recorded at least ten times. The chain couples TRBV3-1 to TRBJ2-4; weak D call: TRBD1 (6 bases). Germline V gene data show CDR1 as LGHDT and CDR2 as YNNKEL (reference sequence). This CDR3 comprises 15 residues. Trimming pared 4 bases from V and 0 bases from J, leaving 10 bases between. The CDR3 loop reads CASSLGTLAKNIQYF. DNA of the CDR3: TGTGCCAGCAGCCTCGGGACATTAGCCAAAAACATTCAGTACTTC.

This rearrangement joins TRBV6-2 or TRBV6-3 to TRBJ2-1; D may be TRBD1 or TRBD2 (5 bases each). Per germline, CDR1 MNHEY and CDR2 SVGEGT. Trimming shortened V by 6 bases and J by 8 bases, and 11 bases separated the two germline ends. This CDR3 has 12 residues. DNA for the CDR3: TGTGCCAGCAGCCACCGGGGCCATGAGCAGTTCTTC. This gives the protein CASSHRGHEQFF.